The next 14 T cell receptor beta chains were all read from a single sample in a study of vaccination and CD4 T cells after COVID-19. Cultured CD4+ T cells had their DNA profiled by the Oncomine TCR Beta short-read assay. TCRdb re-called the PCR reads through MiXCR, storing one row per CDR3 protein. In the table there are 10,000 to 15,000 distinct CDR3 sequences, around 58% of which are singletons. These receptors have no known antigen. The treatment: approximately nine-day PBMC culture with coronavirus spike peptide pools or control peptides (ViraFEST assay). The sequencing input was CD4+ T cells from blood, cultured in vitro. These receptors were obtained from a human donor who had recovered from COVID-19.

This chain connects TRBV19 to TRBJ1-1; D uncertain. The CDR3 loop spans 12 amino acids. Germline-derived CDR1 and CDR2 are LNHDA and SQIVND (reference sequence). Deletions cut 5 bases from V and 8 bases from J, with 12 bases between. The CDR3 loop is CASSGPNREAFF. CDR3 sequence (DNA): TGTGCCAGTAGTGGTCCCAACAGAGAAGCTTTCTTT. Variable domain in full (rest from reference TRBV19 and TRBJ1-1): DGGITQSPKYLFRKEGQNVTLSCEQNLNHDAMYWYRQDPGQGLRLIYYSQIVNDFQKGDIAEGYSVSREKKESFPLTVTSAQKNPTAFYLCASSGPNREAFFGQGTRLTVV.

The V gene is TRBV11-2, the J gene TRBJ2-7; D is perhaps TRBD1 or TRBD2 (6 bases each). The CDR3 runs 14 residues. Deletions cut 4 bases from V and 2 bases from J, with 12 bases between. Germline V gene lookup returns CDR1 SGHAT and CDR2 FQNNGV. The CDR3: CASSSTRGAYEQYF. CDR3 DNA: TGTGCCAGCAGCTCGACTAGGGGGGCCTACGAGCAGTACTTC.

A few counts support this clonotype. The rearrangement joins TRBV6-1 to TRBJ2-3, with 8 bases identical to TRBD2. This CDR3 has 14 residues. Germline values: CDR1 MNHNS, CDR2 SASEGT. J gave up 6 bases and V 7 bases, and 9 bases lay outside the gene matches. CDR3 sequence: CASKATGRADTQYF. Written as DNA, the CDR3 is TGTGCCAGCAAGGCAACCGGGAGGGCGGATACGCAGTATTTT.

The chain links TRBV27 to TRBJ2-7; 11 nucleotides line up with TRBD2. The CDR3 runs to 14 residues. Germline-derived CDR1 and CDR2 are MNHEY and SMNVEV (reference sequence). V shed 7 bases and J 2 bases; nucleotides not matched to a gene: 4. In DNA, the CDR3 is TGTGCCAGCAAAGGACTAGCGGGCCCCTACGAGCAGTACTTC. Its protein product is CASKGLAGPYEQYF.

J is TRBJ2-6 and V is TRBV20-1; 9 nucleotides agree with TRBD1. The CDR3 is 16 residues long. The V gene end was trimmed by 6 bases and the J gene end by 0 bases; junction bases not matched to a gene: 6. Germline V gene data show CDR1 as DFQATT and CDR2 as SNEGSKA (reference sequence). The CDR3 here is CSARDREYSGANVLTF. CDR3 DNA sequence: TGCAGTGCGCGGGACAGGGAATACTCTGGGGCCAACGTCCTGACTTTC.

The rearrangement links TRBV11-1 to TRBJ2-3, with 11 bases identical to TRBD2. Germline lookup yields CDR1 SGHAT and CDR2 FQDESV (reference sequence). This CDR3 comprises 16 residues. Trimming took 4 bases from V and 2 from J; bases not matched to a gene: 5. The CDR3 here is CASSSGTSGPTDTQYF. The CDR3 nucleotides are TGTGCCAGCAGCTCCGGGACTAGCGGACCCACAGATACGCAGTATTTT.

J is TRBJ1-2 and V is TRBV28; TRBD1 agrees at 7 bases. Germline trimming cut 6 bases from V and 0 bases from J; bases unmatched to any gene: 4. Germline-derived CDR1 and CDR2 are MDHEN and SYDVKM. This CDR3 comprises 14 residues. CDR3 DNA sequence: TGTGCCAGCAGCCAGACAGGGCCTAACTATGGCTACACCTTC. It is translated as CASSQTGPNYGYTF.

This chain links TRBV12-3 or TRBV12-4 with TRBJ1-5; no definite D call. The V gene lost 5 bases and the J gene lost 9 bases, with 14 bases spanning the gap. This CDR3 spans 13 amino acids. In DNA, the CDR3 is TGTGCCAGCAGTCTGGGCCGAAGCCGGCCCCAGCATTTT. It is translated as CASSLGRSRPQHF.

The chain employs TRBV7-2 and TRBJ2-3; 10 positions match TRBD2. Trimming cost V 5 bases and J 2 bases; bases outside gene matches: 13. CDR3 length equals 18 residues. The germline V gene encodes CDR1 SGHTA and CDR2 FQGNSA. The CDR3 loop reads CASSPFGAGGGATDTQYF. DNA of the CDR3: TGTGCCAGCAGCCCCTTTGGAGCGGGAGGGGGGGCCACAGATACGCAGTATTTT. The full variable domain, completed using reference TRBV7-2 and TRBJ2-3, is GAGVSQSPSNKVTEKGKDVELRCDPISGHTALYWYRQSLGQGLEFLIYFQGNSAPDKSGLPSDRFSAERTGGSVSTLTIQRTQQEDSAVYLCASSPFGAGGGATDTQYFGPGTRLTVL.

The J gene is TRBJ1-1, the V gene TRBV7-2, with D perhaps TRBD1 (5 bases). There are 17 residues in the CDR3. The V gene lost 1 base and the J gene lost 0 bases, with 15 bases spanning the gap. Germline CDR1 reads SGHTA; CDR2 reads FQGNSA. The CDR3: CASSLVAGLVVNTEAFF. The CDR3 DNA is TGTGCCAGCAGCTTAGTAGCAGGGTTGGTAGTGAACACTGAAGCTTTCTTT.

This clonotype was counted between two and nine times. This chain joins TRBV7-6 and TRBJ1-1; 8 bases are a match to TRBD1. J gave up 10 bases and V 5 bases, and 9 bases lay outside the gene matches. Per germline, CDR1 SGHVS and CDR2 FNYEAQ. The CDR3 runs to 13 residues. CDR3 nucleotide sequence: TGTGCCAGCAGCCCTAAGACAGGGGTTGGAGCTTTCTTT. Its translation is CASSPKTGVGAFF.

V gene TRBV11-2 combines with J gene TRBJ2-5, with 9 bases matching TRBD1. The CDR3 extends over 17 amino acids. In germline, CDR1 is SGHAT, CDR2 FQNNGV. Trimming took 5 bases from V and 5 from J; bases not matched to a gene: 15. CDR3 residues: CASSPRWDRVGGETQYF. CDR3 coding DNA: TGTGCCAGCAGCCCTAGGTGGGACAGGGTTGGTGGGGAGACCCAGTACTTC.

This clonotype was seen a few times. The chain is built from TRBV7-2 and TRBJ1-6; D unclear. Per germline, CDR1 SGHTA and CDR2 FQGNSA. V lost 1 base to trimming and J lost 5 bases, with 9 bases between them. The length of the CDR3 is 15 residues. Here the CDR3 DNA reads TGTGCCAGCAGCTTAGGGCAGGCAGATAATTCACCCCTCCACTTT. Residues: CASSLGQADNSPLHF.

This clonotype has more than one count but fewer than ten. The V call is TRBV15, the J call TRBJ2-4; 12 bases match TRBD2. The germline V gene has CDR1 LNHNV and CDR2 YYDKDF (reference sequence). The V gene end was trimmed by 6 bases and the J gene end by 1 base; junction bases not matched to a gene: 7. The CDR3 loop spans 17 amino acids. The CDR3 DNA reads TGTGCCACCAGTAGACTAGCGGGAGTGGGGGCCAAAAACATTCAGTACTTC. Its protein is CATSRLAGVGAKNIQYF.